The 22 T cell receptor beta chains presented below share a single source sample, sequenced in a study of blood T cell repertoires in COVID-19 (dated by TCRdb to the early 2020s). The method was the immunoSEQ multiplex PCR assay. Entries here come from immuneACCESS through TCRdb and include only in-frame sequences with V and J called. Some clones fail to appear in such tables; in the studies checked, an unresolved V gene covers under half of the shortfall, and the cause of the remainder is unknown. The sample contains around 93,000 clones, approximately 90% of them found a single time. 15% to 17% of the sample goes to the ten largest clones. The sample comprised peripheral blood. The source of these receptors is a human donor in a cohort sampled during active COVID-19.

V usage is TRBV19 and J usage is TRBJ1-1; D unclear. The germline V gene encodes CDR1 LNHDA and CDR2 SQIVND (reference sequence). The V and J ends lost 4 bases and 3 bases respectively, with 12 bases between them. The CDR3 has 14 residues. In DNA, the CDR3 is TGTGCCAGTAGTAGAGGGTGGGAGGACACTGAAGCTTTCTTT. As protein: CASSRGWEDTEAFF.

The V call is TRBV5-1, the J call TRBJ2-5, with D perhaps TRBD2 (5 bases). Germline V lookup: CDR1 SGHRS, CDR2 YFSETQ. V was trimmed by 1 base and J by 1 base, leaving 8 bases between them. CDR3 length: 14 residues. The CDR3 region is CASSLWRAQETQYF. Here the CDR3 DNA reads TGCGCCAGCAGCTTGTGGCGGGCCCAAGAGACCCAGTACTTC.

This clone is a singleton in its sample. V is TRBV13 and J is TRBJ2-7; 13 bases fit TRBD2. Germline V gives CDR1 PRHDT, CDR2 FYEKMQ (reference sequence). This CDR3 comprises 17 residues. V gave up 5 bases and J gave up 3 bases; unmatched junction bases: 10. CDR3 sequence: CASSHRTSGSDLYEQYF. The CDR3 nucleotides are TGTGCCAGCAGCCATCGGACTAGCGGGAGTGACCTCTACGAGCAGTACTTC. The variable domain in full, with the rest retrieved from reference TRBV13 and TRBJ2-7, is AAGVIQSPRHLIKEKRETATLKCYPIPRHDTVYWYQQGPGQDPQFLISFYEKMQSDKGSIPDRFSAQQFSDYHSELNMSSLELGDSALYFCASSHRTSGSDLYEQYFGPGTRLTVT.

The chain couples TRBV7-2 to TRBJ2-1, with 9 bases aligning to TRBD2. Looked up from germline, CDR1 is SGHTA and CDR2 is FQGNSA. V trimming: 2 bases; J trimming: 9 bases; junction bases outside the gene matches: 8. The CDR3 has 15 residues. The CDR3 loop is CASSLNAGGLSEQFF. The CDR3 coding sequence is TGTGCCAGCAGCTTAAATGCGGGAGGGCTTAGTGAGCAGTTCTTC.

The V call is TRBV6-5, the J call TRBJ2-5; 8 bases map to TRBD1. Germline-derived CDR1 and CDR2 are MNHEY and SVGAGI. V trimming: 2 bases; J trimming: 2 bases; junction bases outside the gene matches: 4. The CDR3 is 15 amino acids. The chain's CDR3 is CASSYRTGIQETQYF. The CDR3 DNA follows: TGTGCCAGCAGTTACCGGACAGGGATTCAAGAGACCCAGTACTTC.

V is TRBV7-8 and J is TRBJ1-2; perhaps TRBD1 as D (5 bases). Trimming cost V 2 bases and J 2 bases, with 9 bases left between them. This CDR3 has 14 residues. From germline, CDR1 is SGHVS and CDR2 FQNEAQ. Here the CDR3 reads CASSLSSGNYGYTF. In DNA form, the CDR3 reads TGTGCCAGCAGCTTAAGTTCAGGGAACTATGGCTACACCTTC.

The chain has TRBV2 and TRBJ1-2; no clear D. The germline CDR1 and CDR2 sequences are SNHLY and FYNNEI. This CDR3 has 13 amino acids. Trimming removed 0 bases at V and 6 bases at J, with 8 bases between. The CDR3 region has the DNA TGTGCCAGCAGTGAAGCGCGCGTGGATGGCTACACCTTC. It codes for CASSEARVDGYTF.

V usage is TRBV7-9 and J usage is TRBJ2-3; maybe TRBD1 (6 bases). This CDR3 has 18 amino acids. The V end was cut by 5 bases, the J end by 4 bases, with 25 bases between. Germline lookup yields CDR1 SEHNR and CDR2 FQNEAQ (reference sequence). The CDR3 region has the DNA TGTGCCAGCAGCCCGACTTGGGTGGTTACAGGGATATCAGATACGCAGTATTTT. Protein sequence: CASSPTWVVTGISDTQYF.

V usage is TRBV18 and J usage is TRBJ1-5; possible D gene TRBD1, 6 bases. CDR3 length: 14 residues. The germline gives CDR1 KGHSH, CDR2 LQKENI. V was pared by 3 bases and J by 6 bases, with 12 bases between. For the CDR3, the DNA is TGTGCCAGCTCACCGTTGGACAGTCTTCAGCCCCAGCATTTT. Translating it yields CASSPLDSLQPQHF. The full variable domain, its missing parts supplied by reference TRBV18 and TRBJ1-5, is NAGVMQNPRHLVRRRGQEARLRCSPMKGHSHVYWYRQLPEEGLKFMVYLQKENIIDESGMPKERFSAEFPKEGPSILRIQQVVRGDSAAYFCASSPLDSLQPQHFGDGTRLSIL.

The rearrangement uses TRBV29-1 and TRBJ2-1; maybe TRBD1 (5 bases). This CDR3 is built from 15 residues. V was clipped by 3 bases and J by 3 bases, with 15 bases between them. CDR1 SQVTM and CDR2 ANQGSEA come from the germline V gene. The CDR3 sequence is CSVDFSGQFYNEQFF. Written as DNA, the CDR3 is TGCAGCGTTGATTTCTCAGGGCAATTCTACAATGAGCAGTTCTTC.

This chain links TRBV24-1 with TRBJ2-2; 10 bases are shared with TRBD2. Germline V CDR1 and CDR2: KGHDR, SFDVKD. The CDR3 is 15 residues long. V lost 5 bases and J lost 7; bases outside the gene matches: 6. As DNA, the CDR3 is TGTGCCACCAGTGGCCTAGCGGGAGTTCACGGGGAGCTGTTTTTT. It translates to CATSGLAGVHGELFF.

The chain has TRBV29-1 and TRBJ2-1, with 9 bases matching TRBD2. This CDR3 has 17 residues. The V gene's germline CDR1 is SQVTM and CDR2 ANQGSEA. J was trimmed by 0 bases and V by 1 base; bases with no gene match: 7. The CDR3 reads CSVEGVAGASSYNEQFF. DNA for the CDR3: TGCAGCGTTGAAGGGGTAGCGGGAGCTAGCTCCTACAATGAGCAGTTCTTC.

This chain joins TRBV15 and TRBJ2-7, with 7 nucleotides matching TRBD2. CDR1 LNHNV and CDR2 YYDKDF come from the germline V gene (reference sequence). This CDR3 is built from 15 residues. The V segment lost 1 base and the J segment 0 bases; nucleotides outside the gene matches: 3. The CDR3 loop is CATSRGASGSYEQYF. The CDR3 DNA follows: TGTGCCACCAGCAGAGGGGCTAGCGGCTCCTACGAGCAGTACTTC. The entire variable domain, with the rest obtained from reference TRBV15 and TRBJ2-7, is as follows: DAMVIQNPRYQVTQFGKPVTLSCSQTLNHNVMYWYQQKSSQAPKLLFHYYDKDFNNEADTPDNFQSRRPNTSFCFLDIRSPGLGDTAMYLCATSRGASGSYEQYFGPGTRLTVT.

This clone was picked up one time. The CDR3 region is CASSNGQYRGYTF. The DNA of the CDR3 is TGTGCCAGCAGCAACGGACAATATCGTGGCTACACCTTC. The V gene is TRBV11-2, the J gene TRBJ1-2; possibly TRBD1 for D (5 bases). The V and J ends lost 5 bases and 7 bases respectively, with 14 bases between them. The CDR3 runs 13 residues. Germline CDR1 is SGHAT and CDR2 is FQNNGV.

J is TRBJ1-6 and V is TRBV28; perhaps TRBD1 as D (5 bases). The CDR3 covers 17 residues. Per germline, CDR1 MDHEN and CDR2 SYDVKM. V dropped 0 bases and J dropped 6 bases, with 15 bases sitting between them. The CDR3 sequence: CASSLWTEPSRNSPLHF. CDR3 in DNA: TGTGCCAGCAGTTTATGGACAGAACCGTCGCGTAATTCACCCCTCCACTTT.

V is TRBV30 and J is TRBJ1-2; unclear D gene. Trimming removed 3 bases from V and 3 bases from J, with 14 bases in between. The CDR3 has 14 residues. Germline V gives CDR1 GTSNPN, CDR2 SVGIG (reference sequence). The CDR3 spells CAWSLGSMDYGYTF. CDR3 bases: TGTGCCTGGAGCCTGGGGAGCATGGACTATGGCTACACCTTC.

This chain connects TRBV29-1 to TRBJ2-6; no clear D gene. This CDR3 has 14 amino acids. The germline V gene has CDR1 SQVTM and CDR2 ANQGSEA. V was clipped by 2 bases and J by 0 bases, with 5 bases between them. The CDR3 here is CSVEFLSGANVLTF. The CDR3 DNA sequence: TGCAGCGTTGAATTTCTCTCTGGGGCCAACGTCCTGACTTTC.

CDR3 amino acids: CASSLERGYEQFF. As DNA, the CDR3 is TGTGCCAGCAGCCTAGAGCGGGGTTATGAGCAGTTCTTC. V gene TRBV3-1 (or the pseudogene TRBV3-2) combines with J gene TRBJ2-1; the match to TRBD2 covers 7 bases. The CDR3 contains 13 residues. Germline CDR1 is LGHDT and CDR2 is YNNKEL (reference sequence). Unmatched junction bases numbered 5, after V lost 4 bases and J lost 8 bases.

The chain uses TRBV5-6 and TRBJ1-2; D uncertain. The V gene's germline CDR1 is SGHDT and CDR2 YYEEEE. V was pared by 1 base and J by 4 bases, with 8 bases between. The length of the CDR3 is 13 residues. The CDR3 DNA is TGTGCCAGCAGCTTGCAGGCCAGCTATGGCTACACCTTC. Its protein is CASSLQASYGYTF.

The V and J genes are TRBV5-1 and TRBJ2-2, with TRBD1 matching over 7 bases. Germline V gene data show CDR1 as SGHRS and CDR2 as YFSETQ. The junction had 6 bases not matched to a gene; V was cut back by 4 bases and J by 6 bases. The CDR3 is made up of 14 amino acids. The CDR3 loop reads CASSQMTGSGELFF. DNA of the CDR3: TGCGCCAGCAGCCAAATGACAGGGTCCGGGGAGCTGTTTTTT.

The chain couples TRBV6-2 or TRBV6-3 to TRBJ2-3; D uncertain. V was pared by 4 bases and J by 6 bases, with 8 bases between. There are 12 residues in the CDR3. Germline V gene lookup returns CDR1 MNHEY and CDR2 SVGEGT. The CDR3 DNA reads TGTGCCAGCAGTTTAGCCGAGGATACGCAGTATTTT. Its translation: CASSLAEDTQYF.

The chain is built from TRBV4-3 and TRBJ2-5, with 16 bases lining up with TRBD2. The CDR3 length is 16 residues. J was trimmed by 2 bases and V by 4 bases; bases with no gene match: 1. In germline, CDR1 is LGHNA, CDR2 YSLEER. The CDR3 nucleotides read TGCGCCAGCAGCCCGGGACTAGCGGGAGGGCAAGAGACCCAGTACTTC. Translated, it gives CASSPGLAGGQETQYF.